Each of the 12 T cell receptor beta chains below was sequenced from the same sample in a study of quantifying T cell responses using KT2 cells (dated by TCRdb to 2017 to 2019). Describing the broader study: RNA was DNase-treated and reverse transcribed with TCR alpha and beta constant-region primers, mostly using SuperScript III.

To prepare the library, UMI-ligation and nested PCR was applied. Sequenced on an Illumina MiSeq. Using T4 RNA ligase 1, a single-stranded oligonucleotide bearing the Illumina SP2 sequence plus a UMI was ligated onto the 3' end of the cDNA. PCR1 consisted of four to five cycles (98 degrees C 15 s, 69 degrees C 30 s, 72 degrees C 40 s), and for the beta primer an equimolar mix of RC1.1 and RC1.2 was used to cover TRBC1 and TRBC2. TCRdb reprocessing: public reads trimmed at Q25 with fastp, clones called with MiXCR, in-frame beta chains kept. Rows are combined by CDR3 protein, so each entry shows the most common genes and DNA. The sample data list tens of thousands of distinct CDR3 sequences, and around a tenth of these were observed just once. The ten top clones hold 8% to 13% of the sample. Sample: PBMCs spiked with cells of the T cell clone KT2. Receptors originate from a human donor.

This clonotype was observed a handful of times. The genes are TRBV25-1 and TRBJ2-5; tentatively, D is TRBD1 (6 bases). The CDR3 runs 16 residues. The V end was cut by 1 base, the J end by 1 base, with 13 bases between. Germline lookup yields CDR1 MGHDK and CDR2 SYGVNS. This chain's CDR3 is CASSEWGETGQETQYF. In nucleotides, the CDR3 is TGTGCCAGCAGTGAATGGGGAGAGACAGGCCAAGAGACCCAGTACTTC.

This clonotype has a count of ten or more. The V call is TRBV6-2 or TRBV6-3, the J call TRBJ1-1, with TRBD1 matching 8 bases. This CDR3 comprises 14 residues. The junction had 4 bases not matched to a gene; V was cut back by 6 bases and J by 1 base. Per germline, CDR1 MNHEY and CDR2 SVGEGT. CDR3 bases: TGTGCCAGCAGCTCCGGACAGGGGAACACTGAAGCTTTCTTT. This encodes CASSSGQGNTEAFF.

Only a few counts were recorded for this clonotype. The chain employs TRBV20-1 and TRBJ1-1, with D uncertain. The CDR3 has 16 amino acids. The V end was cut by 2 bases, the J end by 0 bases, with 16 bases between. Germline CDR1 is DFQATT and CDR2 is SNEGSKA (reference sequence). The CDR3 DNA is TGCAGTGCTAGACCGTCCCTCAGGTCAATGAACACTGAAGCTTTCTTT. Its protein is CSARPSLRSMNTEAFF.

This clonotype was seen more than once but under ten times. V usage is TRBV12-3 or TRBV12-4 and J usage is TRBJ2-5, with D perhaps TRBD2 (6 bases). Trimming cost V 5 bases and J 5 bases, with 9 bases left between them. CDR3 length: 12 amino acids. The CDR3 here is CASSGAGETQYF. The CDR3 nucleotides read TGTGCCAGCAGTGGAGCGGGTGAGACCCAGTACTTC.

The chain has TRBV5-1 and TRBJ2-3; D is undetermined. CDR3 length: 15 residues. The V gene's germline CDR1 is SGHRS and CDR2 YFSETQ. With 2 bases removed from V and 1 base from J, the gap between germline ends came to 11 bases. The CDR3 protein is CASSFTPGGTDTQYF. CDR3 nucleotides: TGCGCCAGCAGCTTCACTCCAGGCGGCACAGATACGCAGTATTTT.

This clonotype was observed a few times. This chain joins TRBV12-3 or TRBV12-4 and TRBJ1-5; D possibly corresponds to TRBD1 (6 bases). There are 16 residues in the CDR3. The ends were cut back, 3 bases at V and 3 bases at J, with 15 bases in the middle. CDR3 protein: CASSFFAGGPNQPQHF. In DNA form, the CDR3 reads TGTGCCAGCAGTTTTTTCGCGGGGGGCCCCAATCAGCCCCAGCATTTT.

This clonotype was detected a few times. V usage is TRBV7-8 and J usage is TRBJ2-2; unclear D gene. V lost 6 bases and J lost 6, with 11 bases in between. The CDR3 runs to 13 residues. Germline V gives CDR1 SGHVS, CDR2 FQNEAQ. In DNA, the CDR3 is TGTGCCAGCAGGAATACCTCTGCCGGGGAGCTGTTTTTT. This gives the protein CASRNTSAGELFF.

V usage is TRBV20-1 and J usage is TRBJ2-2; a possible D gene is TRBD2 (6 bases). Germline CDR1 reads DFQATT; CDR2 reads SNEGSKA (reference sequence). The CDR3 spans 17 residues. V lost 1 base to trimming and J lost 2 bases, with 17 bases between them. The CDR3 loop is CSARVFWGEANTGELFF. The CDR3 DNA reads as TGCAGTGCTAGAGTTTTCTGGGGGGAGGCTAACACCGGGGAGCTGTTTTTT.

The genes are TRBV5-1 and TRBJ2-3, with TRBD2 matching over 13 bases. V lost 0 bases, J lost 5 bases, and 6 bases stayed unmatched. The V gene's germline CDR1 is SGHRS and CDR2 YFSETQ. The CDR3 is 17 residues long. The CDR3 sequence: CASSLGLAGGLGDTQYF. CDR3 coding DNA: TGCGCCAGCAGCTTGGGACTAGCGGGGGGCCTCGGAGATACGCAGTATTTT.

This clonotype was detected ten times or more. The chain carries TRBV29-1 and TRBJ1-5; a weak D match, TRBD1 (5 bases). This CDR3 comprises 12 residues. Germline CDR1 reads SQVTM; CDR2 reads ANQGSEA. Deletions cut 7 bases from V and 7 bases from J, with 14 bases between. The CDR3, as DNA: TGCAGCGCAGCCGACGGGGCCCAGCCCCAGCATTTT. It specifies CSAADGAQPQHF.

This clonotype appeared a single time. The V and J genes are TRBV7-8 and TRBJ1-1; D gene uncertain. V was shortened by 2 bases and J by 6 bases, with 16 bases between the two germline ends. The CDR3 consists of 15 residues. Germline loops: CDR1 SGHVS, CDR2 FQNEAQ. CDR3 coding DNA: TGTGCCAGCAGCTTAAGCGGAGGTCCCCAACCTGAAGCTTTCTTT. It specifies CASSLSGGPQPEAFF.

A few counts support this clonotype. The CDR3 coding sequence is TGCGCCAGCAGCCTCCGAGACAGGGCGAACACTGAAGCTTTCTTT. Encoded protein: CASSLRDRANTEAFF. The chain recombines TRBV4-1 with TRBJ1-1, with TRBD1 identical over 7 bases. CDR1 MGHRA and CDR2 YSYEKL come from the germline V gene. The CDR3 runs to 15 residues. Trimming took 4 bases from V and 1 from J; bases not matched to a gene: 6.